The sequence of this T cell receptor beta chain was determined in a study of CD8 T cells in Susac syndrome. From blood CD8+ and CD4+ T cells, the TCR beta chain was sequenced. Patients with Susac syndrome met diagnostic criteria that were recently defined for definite or probable disease. The CDR3 has 15 amino acids. V lost 1 base and J lost 3, with 10 bases in between. Germline loops: CDR1 SEHNR, CDR2 FQNEAQ (reference sequence). RNA totalling roughly 0.45 to 1 ug underwent reverse transcription with random hexamers. MiXCR, run by TCRdb on the immunoSEQ multiplex PCR reads, gives a single entry per CDR3 protein. The sample has over 100,000 distinct CDR3 sequences, nearly 96% seen once; the top ten hold more than 0.12%. This clonotype was counted between two and nine times.

Sequencing was performed on CD4+ T cells from PBMCs. This TCR came from a human donor with Susac syndrome. This chain joins TRBV7-9 and TRBJ2-1; D may be TRBD1 (5 bases). The CDR3 protein is CASSLGQGNYNEQFF. The DNA of the CDR3 is TGTGCCAGCAGCTTAGGGCAGGGTAACTACAATGAGCAGTTCTTC.